Below, one T cell receptor (beta chain) is given with its context. No antigen is known for it. The data are from a study of cytomegalovirus exposure and HLA in healthy donors. Sequenced by immunoSEQ multiplex PCR; TCRdb stores in-frame clones only, minus some. The data show about 330,000 clones, about nine tenths seen once. V was shortened by 5 bases and J by 0 bases, with 9 bases between the two germline ends. CDR1 and CDR2 from the germline V gene are SNHLY and FYNNEI. The CDR3 extends over 14 amino acids. Overall study findings and caveats: The classifier was said to identify cytomegalovirus status with high specificity and sensitivity. The study labeled 150 to 200 TCR beta chains cytomegalovirus-associated. Rarity characterized most TCR sequences, yet some public TCRs appeared in many donors.

This chain links TRBV2 with TRBJ2-3; the D gene is possibly TRBD1 (6 bases). This TCR derives from a woman aged 25 to 45 in good health and CMV-seropositive. The sample consisted of PBMCs. CDR3 nucleotides: TGTGCCAGCAGTACCAGGGGAAGCACAGATACGCAGTATTTT. This encodes CASSTRGSTDTQYF.